This paragraph reports one T cell receptor beta chain. The data were taken from a study of shared clonotypes between healthy human individuals. Profiling relied on immunoSEQ multiplex PCR, and the TCRdb table lists in-frame clones only, not all of them. This table holds roughly 2.2 million clones, more than 85% found once. Germline CDR1 SGHTA, CDR2 FQGNSA. J lost 3 bases, V lost 5 bases, and 6 bases had no gene match. This CDR3 is 16 amino acids long. Sequencing was done on a sample of naive CD4+ T cells from PBMCs. Noted subset: CD45RA+ positively selected. This chain links TRBV7-2 with TRBJ2-6, with 8 bases fitting TRBD2. The origin of this receptor is a man between 18 and 29 years old in good health. Some clones in this sample may be carry-over from other donors' samples. CDR3 protein: CASSPGGSGGANVLTF. The CDR3 DNA follows: TGTGCCAGCAGCCCGGGGGGGTCAGGTGGGGCCAACGTCCTGACTTTC.